These 10 T cell receptor beta chains were sequenced from one sample in a study of PD-1 blockade in classical Hodgkin lymphoma (dated by TCRdb to 2018 to 2021). The library came from the immunoSEQ multiplex PCR assay. TCRdb re-hosts the immuneACCESS table, in-frame sequences only. Its copies lack some clones; in the studies checked, an unresolved V gene accounts for under half of them, and the cause for the rest is not known. This sample is represented by some 65,000 clones; 65% to 75% of them were singletons. About 9.1% of the sample belongs to the ten largest clones. The label giving this sample's time point can be read as: cycle 2 day 1 (C2D1) of nivolumab. Relapse after autologous stem cell transplantation had occurred in all trial patients, and cohorts A, B and C were distinguished by prior brentuximab vedotin exposure. The specimen was peripheral blood mononuclear cells (PBMCs), collected before the second cycle of nivolumab. Receptor source: a human donor with classical Hodgkin lymphoma.

V is TRBV6-5 and J is TRBJ1-5; TRBD1 is a possible D gene (5 bases). The V gene lost 2 bases and the J gene lost 6 bases, with 17 bases spanning the gap. The CDR3 runs 16 residues. From germline, CDR1 is MNHEY and CDR2 SVGAGI. The CDR3, as DNA: TGTGCCAGCAGTTACGGGGCAGGTGATCAACGTCAGCCCCAGCATTTT. This codes for CASSYGAGDQRQPQHF.

This clone is a singleton in its sample. This rearrangement joins TRBV29-1 to TRBJ2-3; D gene uncertain. Trimming shortened V by 3 bases and J by 2 bases, and 12 bases separated the two germline ends. The CDR3 loop spans 14 amino acids. The germline gives CDR1 SQVTM, CDR2 ANQGSEA. The CDR3 region is CSVDADQDTDTQYF. The DNA of the CDR3 is TGCAGCGTTGATGCAGACCAGGACACAGATACGCAGTATTTT.

The genes are TRBV30 and TRBJ1-6; D uncertain. CDR1 GTSNPN and CDR2 SVGIG come from the germline V gene (reference sequence). This CDR3 is built from 17 residues. Trimming pared 1 base from V and 0 bases from J, leaving 13 bases between. CDR3 in amino acids: CAWSGLDGSSYNSPLHF. The CDR3, as DNA: TGTGCCTGGAGTGGGTTAGACGGAAGCTCCTATAATTCACCCCTCCACTTT.

The chain uses TRBV5-1 and TRBJ1-4, with D perhaps matching TRBD1 (6 bases). Per the germline V gene, CDR1 is SGHRS and CDR2 is YFSETQ. The ends were cut back, 4 bases at V and 4 bases at J, with 14 bases in the middle. The CDR3 loop spans 15 amino acids. The CDR3 is CASSSLGQINEKLFF. In DNA, the CDR3 is TGCGCCAGCAGCAGCCTCGGACAGATTAATGAAAAACTGTTTTTT.

This clone showed up just once. This chain uses TRBV2 with TRBJ2-2; D remains unclear. CDR1 is SNHLY and CDR2 is FYNNEI in the germline V gene. V gave up 5 bases and J gave up 4 bases, with 14 bases separating them. This CDR3 region has 15 residues. The CDR3 protein is CASSIGPASTGELFF. The CDR3 DNA follows: TGTGCCAGCAGTATAGGGCCCGCGAGCACCGGGGAGCTGTTTTTT.

V usage is TRBV2 and J usage is TRBJ1-6; D is possibly TRBD1 (6 bases). The CDR3 is 13 residues long. Per germline, CDR1 SNHLY and CDR2 FYNNEI. Trimming removed 4 bases from V and 10 bases from J, with 11 bases in between. CDR3: CASSGQAWSPLHF. Here the CDR3 DNA reads TGTGCCAGCAGTGGACAGGCTTGGTCACCCCTCCACTTT.

In the case of this clone: At the DNA level, this CDR3 is encoded by other sequences in the same sample as well. The J gene is TRBJ1-1, the V gene TRBV29-1, with D uncertain. Trimming took 6 bases from V and 0 from J, leaving 5 bases between them. Germline V gene data show CDR1 as SQVTM and CDR2 as ANQGSEA. The CDR3 consists of 11 residues. The CDR3 loop is CSVGLNTEAFF. The CDR3 DNA is TGCAGCGTGGGCCTGAACACTGAAGCTTTCTTT. Using reference TRBV29-1 and TRBJ1-1 for the parts outside the CDR3, the full variable domain is SAVISQKPSRDICQRGTSLTIQCQVDSQVTMMFWYRQQPGQSLTLIATANQGSEATYESGFVIDKFPISRPNLTFSTLTVSNMSPEDSSIYLCSVGLNTEAFFGQGTRLTVV.

The chain joins TRBV7-3 to TRBJ2-1; 7 bases are a match to TRBD2. J was trimmed by 7 bases and V by 5 bases; bases with no gene match: 11. This CDR3 has 15 amino acids. Germline V CDR1 and CDR2: SGHTA, FQGTGA. The CDR3 bases are TGTGCCAGCAGCCCCCGAGCGGGGCTGACTAATGAGCAGTTCTTC. Encoded protein: CASSPRAGLTNEQFF.

The V call is TRBV6-6, the J call TRBJ2-7, with D maybe TRBD2 (5 bases). V was cut by 6 bases and J by 2 bases, with 11 bases left in between. CDR1 and CDR2 from the germline V gene are MNHNY and SVGAGI (reference sequence). There are 13 residues in the CDR3. The CDR3: CASSPGVAYEQYF. The CDR3 DNA reads as TGTGCCAGCAGCCCCGGGGTGGCCTACGAGCAGTACTTC.

V is TRBV5-1 and J is TRBJ2-7; D gene uncertain. Germline values: CDR1 SGHRS, CDR2 YFSETQ. The V and J ends lost 4 bases and 2 bases respectively, with 7 bases between them. The CDR3 sequence is 12 residues long. The CDR3 bases are TGCGCCAGCAGCGCCGTCCCCTACGAGCAGTACTTC. This codes for CASSAVPYEQYF.